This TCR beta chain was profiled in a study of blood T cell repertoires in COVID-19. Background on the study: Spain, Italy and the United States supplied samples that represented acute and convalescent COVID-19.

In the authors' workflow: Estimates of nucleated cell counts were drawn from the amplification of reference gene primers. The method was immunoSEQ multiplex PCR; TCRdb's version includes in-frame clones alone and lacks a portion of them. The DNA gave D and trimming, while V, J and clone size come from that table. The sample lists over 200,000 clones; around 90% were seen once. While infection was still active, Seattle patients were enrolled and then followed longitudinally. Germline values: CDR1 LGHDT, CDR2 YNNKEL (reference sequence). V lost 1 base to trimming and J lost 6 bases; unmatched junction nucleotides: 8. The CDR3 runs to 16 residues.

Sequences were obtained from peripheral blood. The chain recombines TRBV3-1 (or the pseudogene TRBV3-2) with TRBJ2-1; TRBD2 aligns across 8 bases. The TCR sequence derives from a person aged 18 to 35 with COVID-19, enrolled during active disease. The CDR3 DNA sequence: TGTGCCAGCAGCCAAGCGACGCGGGAGGTTACCAATGAGCAGTTCTTC. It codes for CASSQATREVTNEQFF.